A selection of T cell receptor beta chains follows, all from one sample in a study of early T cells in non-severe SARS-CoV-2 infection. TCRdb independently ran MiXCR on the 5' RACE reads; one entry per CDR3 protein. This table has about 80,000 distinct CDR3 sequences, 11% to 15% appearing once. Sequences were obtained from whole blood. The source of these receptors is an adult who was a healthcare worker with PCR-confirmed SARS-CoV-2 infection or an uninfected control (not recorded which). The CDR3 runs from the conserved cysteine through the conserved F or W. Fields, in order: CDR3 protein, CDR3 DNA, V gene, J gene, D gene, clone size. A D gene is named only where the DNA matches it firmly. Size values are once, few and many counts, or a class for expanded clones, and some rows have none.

CDR3aa: CASGLGGVPFF
CDR3nt: TGTGCCAGCGGTCTTGGAGGGGTACCGTTTTTT
v_gene: TRBV6-6
j_gene: TRBJ1-4
d_gene: -
abundance: many

CDR3aa: CASSGTGRSPLHF
CDR3nt: TGTGCCAGCAGTGGGACAGGGCGGTCACCCCTCCACTTT
v_gene: TRBV28
j_gene: TRBJ1-6
d_gene: TRBD1
abundance: -

CDR3aa: CAWSKQDSWGYTF
CDR3nt: TGTGCCTGGAGTAAACAGGATTCTTGGGGCTACACCTTC
v_gene: TRBV30
j_gene: TRBJ1-2
d_gene: -
abundance: many

CDR3aa: CASSLTRPSSEQFF
CDR3nt: TGTGCCAGCAGCCTTACCAGGCCCTCCTCTGAGCAGTTCTTC
v_gene: TRBV7-2
j_gene: TRBJ2-1
d_gene: -
abundance: -

CDR3aa: CSARDGGDTEAFF
CDR3nt: TGCAGTGCTAGAGATGGAGGGGACACTGAAGCTTTCTTT
v_gene: TRBV20-1
j_gene: TRBJ1-1
d_gene: -
abundance: many

CDR3aa: CASSWGQNYEQYF
CDR3nt: TGTGCCAGCAGCTGGGGACAGAACTACGAGCAGTACTTC
v_gene: TRBV11-2
j_gene: TRBJ2-7
d_gene: TRBD1
abundance: -

CDR3aa: CASSPPGQATGTQYF
CDR3nt: TGTGCCAGTAGTCCCCCGGGACAGGCGACAGGGACGCAGTATTTT
v_gene: TRBV19
j_gene: TRBJ2-3
d_gene: TRBD1
abundance: few

CDR3aa: CSVGTSGGIRDTQYF
CDR3nt: TGCAGCGTTGGAACAAGCGGGGGTATCAGAGATACGCAGTATTTT
v_gene: TRBV29-1
j_gene: TRBJ2-3
d_gene: TRBD2
abundance: many

CDR3aa: CASSMSVLAGEVNEQFF
CDR3nt: TGTGCCAGTAGTATGTCGGTACTAGCGGGGGAGGTAAATGAGCAGTTCTTC
v_gene: TRBV19
j_gene: TRBJ2-1
d_gene: TRBD2
abundance: -

CDR3aa: CASSLVRGYEQYF
CDR3nt: TGTGCCAGCAGCTTAGTCCGGGGGTACGAGCAGTACTTC
v_gene: TRBV11-2
j_gene: TRBJ2-7
d_gene: -
abundance: few

CDR3aa: CATSSTVRTGDLLYNEQFF
CDR3nt: TGTGCCACCAGCAGTACCGTGAGGACAGGGGACCTCCTATACAATGAGCAGTTCTTC
v_gene: TRBV15
j_gene: TRBJ2-1
d_gene: TRBD1
abundance: -

CDR3aa: CASSPGSQKSYEQYF
CDR3nt: TGCGCCAGCAGCCCGGGGTCCCAGAAGTCCTACGAGCAGTACTTC
v_gene: TRBV5-1
j_gene: TRBJ2-7
d_gene: -
abundance: -

CDR3aa: CSVTNTGELFF
CDR3nt: TGCAGCGTTACAAACACCGGGGAGCTGTTTTTT
v_gene: TRBV29-1
j_gene: TRBJ2-2
d_gene: -
abundance: many

CDR3aa: CASSPKGGQSYEQYF
CDR3nt: TGTGCCAGCTCACCTAAAGGGGGTCAATCCTACGAGCAGTACTTC
v_gene: TRBV18
j_gene: TRBJ2-7
d_gene: -
abundance: few

CDR3aa: CASSKQGASGNTIYF
CDR3nt: TGTGCCAGCAGCAAACAGGGGGCTTCTGGAAACACCATATATTTT
v_gene: TRBV7-9
j_gene: TRBJ1-3
d_gene: TRBD1
abundance: -

CDR3aa: CASSLGQTYEQYF
CDR3nt: TGTGCCAGCAGTTTAGGGCAGACCTACGAGCAGTACTTC
v_gene: TRBV12-3/TRBV12-4
j_gene: TRBJ2-7
d_gene: -
abundance: few

CDR3aa: CSARQGPRTDTQYF
CDR3nt: TGCAGCGCCCGACAGGGGCCCCGCACAGATACGCAGTATTTT
v_gene: TRBV29-1
j_gene: TRBJ2-3
d_gene: TRBD1
abundance: few

CDR3aa: CASSLIQGKYGYTF
CDR3nt: TGTGCCAGCAGCTTGATACAGGGAAAATATGGCTACACCTTC
v_gene: TRBV11-3
j_gene: TRBJ1-2
d_gene: -
abundance: few

CDR3aa: CASSELGGPSTDTQYF
CDR3nt: TGTGCCAGCAGTGAATTGGGGGGCCCAAGCACAGATACGCAGTATTTT
v_gene: TRBV6-4
j_gene: TRBJ2-3
d_gene: -
abundance: -

CDR3aa: CSVEARGFEKLFF
CDR3nt: TGCAGCGTTGAAGCCCGCGGGTTCGAAAAACTGTTTTTT
v_gene: TRBV29-1
j_gene: TRBJ1-4
d_gene: -
abundance: -

CDR3aa: CASSPLTPGLAVNEQFF
CDR3nt: TGTGCCAGCAGCCCGCTAACTCCGGGACTAGCTGTGAATGAGCAGTTCTTC
v_gene: TRBV5-4
j_gene: TRBJ2-1
d_gene: TRBD2
abundance: few

CDR3aa: CASSVDRSDGYTF
CDR3nt: TGTGCCAGCAGCGTCGACAGAAGTGATGGCTACACCTTC
v_gene: TRBV6-1
j_gene: TRBJ1-2
d_gene: -
abundance: few

CDR3aa: CASSSYRGRNTEAFF
CDR3nt: TGTGCCAGCAGTTCATACAGGGGCCGGAACACTGAAGCTTTCTTT
v_gene: TRBV12-3/TRBV12-4
j_gene: TRBJ1-1
d_gene: TRBD1
abundance: few

CDR3aa: CASGGTGGLYGYTF
CDR3nt: TGTGCCAGCGGAGGGACAGGGGGTTTATATGGCTACACCTTC
v_gene: TRBV7-9
j_gene: TRBJ1-2
d_gene: TRBD1
abundance: few